This is a list of T cell receptor beta chains from one sample in a study of blood T cell repertoires in COVID-19. The assay was immunoSEQ multiplex PCR, and TCRdb's table has in-frame clones only and misses some. The table lists around 180,000 clones, approximately 85% of them singletons. The sample comprised peripheral blood. Source of these receptors: a woman older than 75 with acute or convalescent COVID-19. CDR3s include the opening cysteine and the closing phenylalanine or tryptophan. Fields, in order: clone size, J gene, V gene, D gene, CDR3 DNA, CDR3 protein. A D gene is named only where the DNA matches it firmly. For some rows the clone size is stated as once, few or many, or as a class when expanded; others skip it.

- TRBJ1-1 TRBV4-1 - TGCGCCAGCAGCCTCTCACGGGAGGTAGGGACTGAAGCTTTCTTT CASSLSREVGTEAFF
- TRBJ1-6 TRBV27 - TGTGCTACCGGGACACCTAATTCACCCCTCCACTTT CATGTPNSPLHF
- TRBJ1-1 TRBV9 TRBD1 TGTGCCAGCAGCGTTGGGACAGCCAAGAACACTGAAGCTTTCTTT CASSVGTAKNTEAFF
- TRBJ1-2 TRBV6-5 - TGTGCCAGCAGCCGTAGTAATAGTGGCTACACCTTC CASSRSNSGYTF
few TRBJ2-7 TRBV7-2 TRBD2 TGTGCCAGCAGCACCACAACCTCGGGACTAGCGGGTCCCTACGAGCAGTACTTC CASSTTTSGLAGPYEQYF
- TRBJ2-7 TRBV19 TRBD1 TGTGCCAGTAGTATGAGGGACAGGGGGCTTGAGCAGTACTTC CASSMRDRGLEQYF
- TRBJ1-6 TRBV27 - TGTGCCAGCAGTTTACTGGGCAGTAATTCACCCCTCCACTTT CASSLLGSNSPLHF
- TRBJ2-4 TRBV9 - TGTGCCAGCAGCGGCCGCGAAAACATTCAGTACTTC CASSGRENIQYF
- TRBJ1-2 TRBV7-8 - TGTGCCAGCAGCTTAACCTCTCTAAATGGCTACACCTTC CASSLTSLNGYTF
few TRBJ1-4 TRBV19 - TGTGCCAGTAGTATTGGTGGGAGTGCAACTAATGAAAAACTGTTTTTT CASSIGGSATNEKLFF
- TRBJ1-2 TRBV27 TRBD1 TGTGCCAGCAGCTCCGGGACAGTAAACTATGGCTACACCTTC CASSSGTVNYGYTF
- TRBJ1-5 TRBV2 - TGTGCCAGCGACACCGAACACAGCTATAGCAATCAGCCCCAGCATTTT CASDTEHSYSNQPQHF
- TRBJ1-2 TRBV7-2 - TGTGCCAGCAGCTCCCGTATTGGGCCAGGCTACACCTTC CASSSRIGPGYTF
- TRBJ2-6 TRBV2 - TGTGCCAGCAGTGTGGGGGCGGGCGGGGCCAACGTCCTGACTTTC CASSVGAGGANVLTF
- TRBJ1-6 TRBV5-1 - TGCGCCAGCCGTCAGGAGGGGAATTCACCCCTCCACTTT CASRQEGNSPLHF
once TRBJ1-6 TRBV7-2 - TGTGCCAGCAGCTTAGCGGCGGTCCGGAACGCGTATAATTCACCCCTCCACTTT CASSLAAVRNAYNSPLHF
- TRBJ2-7 TRBV21-1 - TGTGCCAGCACCCCCGGGCAGGGAAACGACGAGCAGTACTTC CASTPGQGNDEQYF
- TRBJ1-2 TRBV9 TRBD1 TGTGCCAGCAGCGTAGTAGGGGGCAACTATGGCTACACCTTC CASSVVGGNYGYTF
- TRBJ1-1 TRBV19 TRBD1 TGTGCCAGTAGTATAGACCGGACAGGGCGAGCTTTCTTT CASSIDRTGRAFF
- TRBJ1-2 TRBV13 - TGTGCCAGCAGCTTAAACCGAGGGAGTGGCTATGGCTACACCTTC CASSLNRGSGYGYTF
- TRBJ1-5 TRBV19 - TGTGCCCTTAAGGACAGCTATAGCAATCAGCCCCAGCATTTT CALKDSYSNQPQHF
- TRBJ1-4 TRBV7-2 - TGTGCCAGCAGCTTAGTATTGGGGCCCACTAATGAAAAACTGTTTTTT CASSLVLGPTNEKLFF
once TRBJ2-2 TRBV27 TRBD2 TGTGCCAGCAGTCACCTGGGACTAGCGGGGGCCAACACCGGGGAGCTGTTTTTT CASSHLGLAGANTGELFF
- TRBJ2-3 TRBV4-1 - TGCGCCAGCAGCCACCTAGGCAGGGCAGGGGTATCGACAGATACGCAGTATTTT CASSHLGRAGVSTDTQYF
- TRBJ2-7 TRBV5-1 - TGCGCCAGCGGCCGACAGAGCTCCTACGAGCAGTACTTC CASGRQSSYEQYF
once TRBJ2-3 TRBV9 - TGTGCCAGCAGCGTTTCCCCCCCCTCCGGTACGCAGTATTTT CASSVSPPSGTQYF
- TRBJ2-5 TRBV7-2 TRBD2 TGTGCCAGCAGTCCCGGGGGGGGCGGAGAGACCCAGTACTTC CASSPGGGGETQYF
few TRBJ2-7 TRBV7-2 TRBD2 TGTGCCAGCAGCTTAACCGGGACTACTACCTACGAGCAGTACTTC CASSLTGTTTYEQYF
many TRBJ2-3 TRBV4-3 - TGCGCCAGCAGCCAAGATAATGGCAGGGGTAGCACAGATACGCAGTATTTT CASSQDNGRGSTDTQYF
- TRBJ2-5 TRBV7-2 TRBD2 TGTGCCAGCAGCTTTGGAGGACTAGCGGGGGACCAAGAGACCCAGTACTTC CASSFGGLAGDQETQYF
few TRBJ1-2 TRBV2 - TGTGCCAGCAGGGACAGTGCTAACTATGGCTACACCTTC CASRDSANYGYTF
once TRBJ2-1 TRBV7-9 TRBD2 TGTGCCAGCAGCCCACGGACTAGCGGGAGAGGGCACAATGAGCAGTTCTTC CASSPRTSGRGHNEQFF
- TRBJ1-2 TRBV10-3 - TGTGCCATCAGTGAGTCAGGACAAGGTGTTTATGGCTACACCTTC CAISESGQGVYGYTF
- TRBJ2-6 TRBV11-2 - TGTGCCAGCACCTTGGGGCCAGCTTCTGGGGCCAACGTCCTGACTTTC CASTLGPASGANVLTF
- TRBJ2-5 TRBV5-1 - TGCGCCAGCAGCTTGGTTTCTAGCAGCGGGGAGACCCAGTACTTC CASSLVSSSGETQYF
- TRBJ1-6 TRBV6-1 - TGTGCCAGCAGTGAAGGATTTGGGGGGAATTCACCCCTCCACTTT CASSEGFGGNSPLHF
- TRBJ2-1 TRBV5-8 TRBD1 TGTGCCAGCAGAATGGACAGGGCAAAGGATGAGCAGTTCTTC CASRMDRAKDEQFF
- TRBJ2-7 TRBV24-1 - TGTGCCACCAGTGATTCCCGAACAGGGAATCTCTACGAGCAGTACTTC CATSDSRTGNLYEQYF
- TRBJ1-5 TRBV10-3 - TGTGCCATCAGCCGAGGCGGGAACAATCAGCCCCAGCATTTT CAISRGGNNQPQHF
- TRBJ1-6 TRBV25-1 - TGTGCCAGCAGTGAACTGGCAGGGTCCGGTTCACCCCTCCACTTT CASSELAGSGSPLHF
- TRBJ1-3 TRBV21-1 - TGTGCCAGCAGCAAAGAGGCAGGGGGCGAAAACACCATATATTTT CASSKEAGGENTIYF
- TRBJ2-5 TRBV6-5 - TGTGCCAGCAGTTACGACGTGGGGGGGCTGGGGGAGACCCAGTACTTC CASSYDVGGLGETQYF
- TRBJ2-1 TRBV24-1 - TGTGCCACCAGTGTGGTGGGGGCCTCGTACAATGAGCAGTTCTTC CATSVVGASYNEQFF
- TRBJ1-2 TRBV10-3 TRBD1 TGTGCCATCAGCTCGGGACAGTACTATGGCTACACCTTC CAISSGQYYGYTF
- TRBJ2-2 TRBV12-3/TRBV12-4 - TGTGCCAGCAGTTTCACGCGTCCCGGGGAGCTGTTTTTT CASSFTRPGELFF
- TRBJ2-1 TRBV12-2 - TGTGCAAGTCGCCAACCCCCGGGAGAAGCTTACAATGAGCAGTTCTTC CASRQPPGEAYNEQFF
once TRBJ1-5 TRBV4-1 - TGCGCCAGCAGCCCTGGGACACCCAATCAGCCCCAGCATTTT CASSPGTPNQPQHF
- TRBJ2-1 TRBV11-2 - TGTGCCAGCAGCTTAAGGGGCAGGGCAATTTACAATGAGCAGTTCTTC CASSLRGRAIYNEQFF
few TRBJ2-7 TRBV5-6 TRBD2 TGTGCCAGCAGCTTACGGACTAGCGGGAGACCCCACGAGCAGTACTTC CASSLRTSGRPHEQYF